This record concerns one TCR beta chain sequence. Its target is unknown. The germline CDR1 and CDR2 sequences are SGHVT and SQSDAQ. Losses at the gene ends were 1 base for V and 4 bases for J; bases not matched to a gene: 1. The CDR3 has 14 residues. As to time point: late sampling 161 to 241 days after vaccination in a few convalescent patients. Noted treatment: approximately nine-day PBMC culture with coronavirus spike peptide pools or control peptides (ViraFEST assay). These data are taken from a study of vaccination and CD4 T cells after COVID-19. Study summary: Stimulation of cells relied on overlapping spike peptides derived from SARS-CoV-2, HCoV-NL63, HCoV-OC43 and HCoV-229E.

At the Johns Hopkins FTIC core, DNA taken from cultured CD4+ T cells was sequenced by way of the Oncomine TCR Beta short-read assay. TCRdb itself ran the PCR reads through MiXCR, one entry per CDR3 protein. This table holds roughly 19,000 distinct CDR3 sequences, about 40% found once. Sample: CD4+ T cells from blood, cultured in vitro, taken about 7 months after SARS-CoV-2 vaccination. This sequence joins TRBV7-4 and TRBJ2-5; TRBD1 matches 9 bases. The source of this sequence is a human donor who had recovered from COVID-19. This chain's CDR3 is CASSLDRGRETQYF. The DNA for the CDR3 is TGTGCCAGCAGCTTAGACAGGGGGCGAGAGACCCAGTACTTC.